What follows are 3 T cell receptor beta chains derived from one specimen sequenced in a study of control samples from healthy donors and cancer patients. Clones were sequenced by immunoSEQ multiplex PCR, and TCRdb holds only the in-frame ones, with some missing. The sample includes some 150,000 clones, 90% to 95% of them seen just once. The sequenced sample consisted of blood. The receptors originated from a man aged 35-49 years in good health.

V and J are TRBV9 and TRBJ2-5; the D call may be TRBD1 or TRBD2 (5 bases each). The CDR3 loop spans 13 amino acids. V was clipped by 4 bases and J by 2 bases, with 9 bases between them. The V gene's germline CDR1 is SGDLS and CDR2 YYNGEE. CDR3 DNA: TGTGCCAGCAGCTCCGGGACGCAAGAGACCCAGTACTTC. Translating gives CASSSGTQETQYF.

This chain uses TRBV5-3 with TRBJ1-3, with no clear D. TRBV5-3 is assigned to the ORF class and has an uncertain function. Trimming took off 1 base at V and 0 bases at J, with 11 bases between the two ends. The CDR3 covers 16 residues. CDR3: CARSLLPSNSGNTIYF. CDR3 DNA sequence: TGTGCCAGAAGCTTGTTACCGTCGAACTCTGGAAACACCATATATTTT.

This rearrangement joins TRBV13 to TRBJ2-1, with TRBD2 identical over 7 bases. The V gene end was trimmed by 5 bases and the J gene end by 9 bases; junction bases not matched to a gene: 4. The CDR3 is 12 residues long. Looked up from germline, CDR1 is PRHDT and CDR2 is FYEKMQ (reference sequence). The CDR3 here is CASSPSGVEQFF. The CDR3, as DNA: TGTGCCAGCAGCCCAAGCGGGGTTGAGCAGTTCTTC.